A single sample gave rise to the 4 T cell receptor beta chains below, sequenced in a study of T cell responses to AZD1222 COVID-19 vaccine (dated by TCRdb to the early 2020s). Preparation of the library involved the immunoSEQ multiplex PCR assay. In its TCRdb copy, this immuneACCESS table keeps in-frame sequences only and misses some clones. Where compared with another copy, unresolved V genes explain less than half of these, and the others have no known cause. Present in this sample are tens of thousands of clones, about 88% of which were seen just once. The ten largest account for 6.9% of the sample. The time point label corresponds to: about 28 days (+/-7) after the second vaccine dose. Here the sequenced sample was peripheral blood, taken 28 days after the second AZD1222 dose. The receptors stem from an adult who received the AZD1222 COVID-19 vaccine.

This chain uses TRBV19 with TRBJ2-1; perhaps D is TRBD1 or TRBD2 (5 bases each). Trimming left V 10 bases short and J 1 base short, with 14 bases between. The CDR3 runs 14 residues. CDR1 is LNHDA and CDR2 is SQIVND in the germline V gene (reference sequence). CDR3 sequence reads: CATTLRGSYNEQFF. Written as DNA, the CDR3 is TGTGCCACAACCTTGAGGGGTTCCTACAATGAGCAGTTCTTC.

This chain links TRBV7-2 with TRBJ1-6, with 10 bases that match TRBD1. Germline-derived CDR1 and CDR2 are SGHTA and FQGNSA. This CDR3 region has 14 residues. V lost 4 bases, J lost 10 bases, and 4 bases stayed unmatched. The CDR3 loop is CASSSRDRGSPLHF. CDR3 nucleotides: TGTGCCAGCAGCTCCCGGGACAGGGGATCACCCCTCCACTTT.

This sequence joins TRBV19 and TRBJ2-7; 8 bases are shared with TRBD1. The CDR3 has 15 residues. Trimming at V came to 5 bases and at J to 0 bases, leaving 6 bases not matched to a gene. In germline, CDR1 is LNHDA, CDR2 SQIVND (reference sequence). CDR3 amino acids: CASSSLQGASYEQYF. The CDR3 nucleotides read TGTGCCAGTAGTTCCTTGCAGGGGGCCTCCTACGAGCAGTACTTC.

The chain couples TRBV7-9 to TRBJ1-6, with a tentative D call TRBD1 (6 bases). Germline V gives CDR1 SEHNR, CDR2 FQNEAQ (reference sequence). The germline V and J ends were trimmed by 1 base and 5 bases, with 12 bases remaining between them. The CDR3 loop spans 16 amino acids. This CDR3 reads CASSLGRGADNSPLHF. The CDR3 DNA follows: TGTGCCAGCAGCTTAGGGAGGGGGGCTGATAATTCACCCCTCCACTTT.